This entry lists 26 T cell receptor beta chains sequenced from one sample in a study of CD8+ T cells in alopecia areata. Reverse transcription of extracted RNA yielded cDNA, which provided the sequencing template. Assay: immunoSEQ multiplex PCR; the TCRdb copy retains only in-frame clones and omits some. The data show 100,000 to 150,000 clones, approximately 49% seen once. The sequenced sample was CD8+ T cells sorted from blood, obtained at week 0. All receptors come from a human donor with alopecia areata.

The gene calls are TRBV6-1 and TRBJ1-1; D is unresolved. Trimming cost V 6 bases and J 3 bases, with 14 bases left between them. The CDR3 has 14 amino acids. The germline V gene has CDR1 MNHNS and CDR2 SASEGT. CDR3 region: CASRTTTEYTEAFF. Here the CDR3 DNA reads TGTGCCAGCAGGACGACAACCGAGTACACTGAAGCTTTCTTT.

This clone is deemed medium-sized (0.01 to 0.1%). This chain joins TRBV19 and TRBJ1-1; no firm D call. This CDR3 region has 14 residues. V was shortened by 4 bases and J by 6 bases, with 15 bases between the two germline ends. Per the germline V gene, CDR1 is LNHDA and CDR2 is SQIVND (reference sequence). The CDR3, as DNA: TGTGCCAGTAGTAAAAGGCAGGAGTGGGCTGAAGCTTTCTTT. This codes for CASSKRQEWAEAFF.

This chain joins TRBV27 and TRBJ2-7; D is possibly TRBD2 (6 bases). In germline, CDR1 is MNHEY, CDR2 SMNVEV (reference sequence). V was shortened by 3 bases and J by 2 bases, with 14 bases between the two germline ends. The length of the CDR3 is 15 residues. The CDR3 loop reads CASSLGGGGAYEQYF. Written as DNA, the CDR3 is TGTGCCAGCAGTTTGGGAGGCGGCGGAGCCTACGAGCAGTACTTC.

The chain employs TRBV9 and TRBJ1-2, with a possible D match to TRBD1 (6 bases). CDR1 and CDR2 from the germline V gene are SGDLS and YYNGEE. There are 12 residues in the CDR3. Trimming stripped 0 bases from V and 8 bases from J, with 8 bases between. The CDR3 reads CASSVEGGGYTF. DNA for the CDR3: TGTGCCAGCAGCGTAGAAGGGGGAGGCTACACCTTC.

This clone has ten or more counts. The chain uses TRBV29-1 and TRBJ2-3; tentative D call: TRBD2 (5 bases). Germline V CDR1 and CDR2: SQVTM, ANQGSEA. V lost 0 bases to trimming and J lost 5 bases, with 15 bases between them. The CDR3 covers 15 residues. CDR3 nucleotides: TGCAGCGTTGAAGATCTCGAGAGGGAAAGAGATACGCAGTATTTT. Translating it yields CSVEDLERERDTQYF.

The rearrangement joins TRBV30 to TRBJ1-1; 7 nucleotides line up with TRBD1. This CDR3 has 15 amino acids. Looked up from germline, CDR1 is GTSNPN and CDR2 is SVGIG (reference sequence). With V trimmed by 0 bases and J by 4 bases, 8 bases remained unmatched. The CDR3 is CAWSVRQGVGTEAFF. CDR3 nucleotides: TGTGCCTGGAGTGTACGGCAGGGGGTTGGCACTGAAGCTTTCTTT.

Sample share makes this clone large. The V and J genes are TRBV12-5 and TRBJ1-6; D might be TRBD1 (5 bases). CDR1 is LGHNT and CDR2 is FRNRAP in the germline V gene. Trimming shortened V by 6 bases and J by 7 bases, and 13 bases separated the two germline ends. This CDR3 contains 14 residues. The DNA for the CDR3 is TGTGCTAGTGGCCCTCCAGGGATCAATTCACCCCTCCACTTT. Encoded protein: CASGPPGINSPLHF. Drawing the rest from reference TRBV12-5 and TRBJ1-6, the complete variable domain is DARVTQTPRHKVTEMGQEVTMRCQPILGHNTVFWYRQTMMQGLELLAYFRNRAPLDDSGMPKDRFSAEMPDATLATLKIQPSEPRDSAVYFCASGPPGINSPLHFGNGTRLTVT.

This clone was observed a handful of times. The chain is built from TRBV7-9 and TRBJ2-7, with D unresolved. Germline V gene data show CDR1 as SEHNR and CDR2 as FQNEAQ (reference sequence). V was shortened by 6 bases and J by 3 bases, with 12 bases between the two germline ends. CDR3 length: 13 residues. For the CDR3, the DNA is TGTGCCAGCAGAACGGATCTACTCTACGAGCAGTACTTC. Translation: CASRTDLLYEQYF.

This clone was counted once. J is TRBJ1-5 and V is TRBV7-2, with D unresolved. There are 13 residues in the CDR3. Germline values: CDR1 SGHTA, CDR2 FQGNSA. The V and J ends lost 4 bases and 2 bases respectively, with 6 bases between them. The DNA of the CDR3 is TGTGCCAGCAGCTATAAGGGCAATCAGCCCCAGCATTTT. Amino acids: CASSYKGNQPQHF.

In this sample, this clone turned up a few times. The V call is TRBV29-1, the J call TRBJ1-1; D call uncertain. Trimming cost V 4 bases and J 2 bases, with 2 bases left between them. The CDR3 runs to 10 residues. CDR1 is SQVTM, CDR2 ANQGSEA, per germline. CDR3 sequence: CSVVNTEAFF. CDR3 in DNA: TGCAGCGTTGTCAACACTGAAGCTTTCTTT.

The chain links TRBV5-1 to TRBJ2-3, with unresolved D. Germline CDR1 SGHRS, CDR2 YFSETQ. The CDR3 has 10 amino acids. V gave up 7 bases and J gave up 6 bases, with 6 bases separating them. Here the CDR3 DNA reads TGCGCCAGCGGTGCGGATACGCAGTATTTT. This codes for CASGADTQYF.

The rearrangement links TRBV29-1 to TRBJ2-1; TRBD1 matches 7 bases. V was clipped by 6 bases and J by 5 bases; unmatched bases: 4. Germline V gene lookup returns CDR1 SQVTM and CDR2 ANQGSEA. The CDR3 has 12 amino acids. The CDR3 loop is CSVGDRDNEQFF. Written as DNA, the CDR3 is TGCAGCGTCGGGGACAGAGACAATGAGCAGTTCTTC.

This clone was detected a few times. The chain couples TRBV27 to TRBJ1-1; D possibly corresponds to TRBD1 (5 bases). This CDR3 has 14 residues. Between the trimmed V and J ends, which lost 5 bases and 2 bases, there was a span of 12 bases. The V gene's germline CDR1 is MNHEY and CDR2 SMNVEV (reference sequence). CDR3 bases: TGTGCCAGCAGTCCACACAGGAGAAACACTGAAGCTTTCTTT. This gives the protein CASSPHRRNTEAFF.

This clone was seen more than once but under ten times. The chain couples TRBV7-8 to TRBJ2-7; D perhaps matches TRBD2 (6 bases). CDR1 and CDR2 from the germline V gene are SGHVS and FQNEAQ. V shed 5 bases and J shed 2 bases, with 19 bases lying between them. The CDR3 is 16 residues long. The CDR3 DNA reads as TGTGCCAGCAGCCCGGGAGAAAGTATATCTGCCTACGAGCAGTACTTC. Translating gives CASSPGESISAYEQYF.

This clone has just a few counts. This chain connects TRBV7-9 to TRBJ1-2; no firm D call. This CDR3 has 13 residues. V gave up 3 bases and J gave up 2 bases, with 7 bases separating them. The germline V gene has CDR1 SEHNR and CDR2 FQNEAQ (reference sequence). The CDR3 DNA sequence: TGTGCCAGCAGCTTGGCCGGGAACTATGGCTACACCTTC. Protein product: CASSLAGNYGYTF.

The rearrangement joins TRBV7-2 to TRBJ1-6; TRBD1 aligns across 8 bases. The ends lost 5 bases at V and 8 bases at J; junction bases unmatched: 8. The CDR3 totals 15 residues. Germline V gene sequence: CDR1 SGHTA, CDR2 FQGNSA. CDR3 protein: CASSTHGTGDSPLHF. In DNA, the CDR3 is TGTGCCAGCAGCACTCATGGGACAGGTGATTCACCCCTCCACTTT.

This clone was detected a few times. Written as DNA, the CDR3 is TGTGCCTGGAGTCCTGGATCTCTCTACGAGCAGTACTTC. This encodes CAWSPGSLYEQYF. The gene calls are TRBV30 and TRBJ2-7; D ambiguous. V lost 2 bases and J 3 bases, leaving 11 bases between the germline ends. The germline V gene encodes CDR1 GTSNPN and CDR2 SVGIG (reference sequence). This CDR3 is 13 amino acids long.

The rearrangement uses TRBV6-4 and TRBJ2-1; 8 bases are a match to TRBD2. The CDR3 is 15 amino acids. Per the germline V gene, CDR1 is MRHNA and CDR2 is SNTAGT. V lost 9 bases and J lost 3; bases outside the gene matches: 10. DNA for the CDR3: TGTGCCAGTAAAGATACGGGGGGGCACTACAATGAGCAGTTCTTC. Its protein product is CASKDTGGHYNEQFF.

This clone showed up just a few times. This rearrangement joins TRBV6-5 to TRBJ1-2; D is perhaps TRBD1 (5 bases). This CDR3 is 15 amino acids long. The germline gives CDR1 MNHEY, CDR2 SVGAGI. Trimming stripped 2 bases from V and 6 bases from J, with 16 bases between. The CDR3 region is CASSYSPLGGNGYTF. CDR3 nucleotides: TGTGCCAGCAGTTACAGCCCGCTCGGGGGTAATGGCTACACCTTC.

The V gene is TRBV14, the J gene TRBJ2-5; D call uncertain. This CDR3 is built from 14 residues. Germline values: CDR1 SGHDN, CDR2 FVKESK. Trimming pared 0 bases from V and 4 bases from J, leaving 9 bases between. The CDR3 sequence is CASSQEIRRETQYF. CDR3 bases: TGTGCCAGCAGCCAAGAGATCCGCCGAGAGACCCAGTACTTC.

This clone has a count of ten or more. This CDR3 reads CASSHWPGTGIIEQYF. The CDR3 region has the DNA TGCGCCAGCAGCCATTGGCCCGGGACAGGGATAATCGAGCAGTACTTC. The V gene is TRBV4-1, the J gene TRBJ2-7; TRBD1 matches at 9 bases. This CDR3 has 16 residues. Trimming removed 3 bases from V and 6 bases from J; junction bases left unmatched: 12. Germline V gene lookup returns CDR1 MGHRA and CDR2 YSYEKL.

The J gene is TRBJ1-2, the V gene TRBV27; perhaps TRBD1 as D (5 bases). CDR1 is MNHEY, CDR2 SMNVEV, per germline (reference sequence). The CDR3 sequence is 12 residues long. The V end was cut by 3 bases, the J end by 4 bases, with 6 bases between. This CDR3 reads CASSFGGYGYTF. In nucleotides, the CDR3 is TGTGCCAGCAGTTTCGGGGGCTATGGCTACACCTTC.

The V call is TRBV2, the J call TRBJ2-1, with TRBD1 identical over 8 bases. The CDR3 runs 13 residues. Germline V gene sequence: CDR1 SNHLY, CDR2 FYNNEI. The V segment lost 8 bases and the J segment 1 base; nucleotides outside the gene matches: 1. DNA for the CDR3: TGTGCCAGCTGGGACAGGTCCTACAATGAGCAGTTCTTC. As protein: CASWDRSYNEQFF.

This clone turned up a few times. The V call is TRBV19, the J call TRBJ1-5; D not certain. Germline V gene sequence: CDR1 LNHDA, CDR2 SQIVND (reference sequence). The germline V and J ends were trimmed by 7 bases and 2 bases, with 15 bases remaining between them. The CDR3 has 15 amino acids. The chain's CDR3 is CASTTQAEGNQPQHF. The CDR3 DNA reads as TGTGCCAGTACCACCCAGGCGGAGGGCAATCAGCCCCAGCATTTT.

This chain uses TRBV7-9 with TRBJ1-1; 8 bases align to TRBD1. Unmatched junction bases numbered 3, after V lost 5 bases and J lost 1 base. CDR1 and CDR2 (germline): SEHNR, FQNEAQ (reference sequence). This CDR3 region has 14 residues. CDR3 loop: CASSPGQGNTEAFF. As DNA, the CDR3 is TGTGCCAGCAGCCCTGGACAGGGGAACACTGAAGCTTTCTTT.

V and J are TRBV6-5 and TRBJ2-1; the match to TRBD2 covers 8 bases. This CDR3 has 13 amino acids. Germline CDR1 MNHEY, CDR2 SVGAGI. Trimming at V came to 5 bases and at J to 13 bases, leaving 10 bases not matched to a gene. Here the CDR3 reads CASSPGLAGDQFF. CDR3 DNA sequence: TGTGCCAGCAGTCCAGGACTAGCAGGGGATCAGTTCTTC.